This paragraph reports one T cell receptor (beta chain). CDR3 length: 14 amino acids. V was pared by 0 bases and J by 9 bases, with 5 bases of the junction left unmatched. CDR1 GTSNPN and CDR2 SVGIG come from the germline V gene (reference sequence). The data belong to a study of blood T cell repertoires in COVID-19. Clones were sequenced by immunoSEQ multiplex PCR, and TCRdb holds only the in-frame ones, with some missing. Of nearly 250,000 clones in the sample, about 82% were seen once. The sequenced sample consisted of PBMCs or T cells enriched from blood (not recorded which). The chain links TRBV30 to TRBJ2-2; 9 positions agree with TRBD1. This receptor was taken from a woman between 50 and 59 years old with acute COVID-19. CDR3 in DNA: TGTGCCTGGAGTGTGGGACAGGGAGCCAGGGAGCTGTTTTTT. It yields the protein CAWSVGQGARELFF.